This TCR beta chain emerged from a study of blood T cell repertoires in COVID-19. Whole-study context: Both acute and convalescent COVID-19 samples were obtained from the United States, Italy and Spain.

Original processing methods: Amplified reference gene primers provided the basis for estimating nucleated cell counts. Sequencing was performed with immunoSEQ multiplex PCR; in TCRdb, only in-frame clones are kept and a portion is missing. V, J and clone size are those of that table, while D and trimming were read from the DNA. The table includes around 380,000 clones, 80% to 90% detected once. CDR1 is MNHEY and CDR2 is SVGAGI in the germline V gene. Trimming removed 6 bases from V and 7 bases from J; junction bases left unmatched: 7. The CDR3 covers 14 residues. Material: PBMCs or T cells enriched from blood (not recorded which). This receptor was obtained from a young man who had recovered from COVID-19. The chain has TRBV6-5 and TRBJ1-5; the match to TRBD1 covers 9 bases. For the CDR3, the DNA is TGTGCCAGCAGACCCGGGACAGGGATCCAGCCCCAGCATTTT. Translating gives CASRPGTGIQPQHF.